The clone carrying this T cell receptor (beta chain) was counted a few times. The CDR3 loop spans 17 amino acids. Trimming removed 3 bases from V and 6 bases from J, with 23 bases in between. Germline CDR1 MGHRA, CDR2 YSYEKL. These data come from a study of early T cells in non-severe SARS-CoV-2 infection. MiXCR was run by TCRdb on the 5' RACE reads, yielding one entry per CDR3 protein. This sample has about 77,000 distinct CDR3 sequences, with around 16% found just once. The rearrangement joins TRBV4-1 to TRBJ1-1; D might be TRBD1 (5 bases). Sample: whole blood. The sequence was obtained from an adult who was a healthcare worker with PCR-confirmed SARS-CoV-2 infection or an uninfected control (not recorded which). Here the CDR3 reads CASSQNGGLVSTSEAFF. CDR3 nucleotides: TGCGCCAGCAGCCAGAACGGGGGATTGGTCTCAACGTCTGAAGCTTTCTTT.